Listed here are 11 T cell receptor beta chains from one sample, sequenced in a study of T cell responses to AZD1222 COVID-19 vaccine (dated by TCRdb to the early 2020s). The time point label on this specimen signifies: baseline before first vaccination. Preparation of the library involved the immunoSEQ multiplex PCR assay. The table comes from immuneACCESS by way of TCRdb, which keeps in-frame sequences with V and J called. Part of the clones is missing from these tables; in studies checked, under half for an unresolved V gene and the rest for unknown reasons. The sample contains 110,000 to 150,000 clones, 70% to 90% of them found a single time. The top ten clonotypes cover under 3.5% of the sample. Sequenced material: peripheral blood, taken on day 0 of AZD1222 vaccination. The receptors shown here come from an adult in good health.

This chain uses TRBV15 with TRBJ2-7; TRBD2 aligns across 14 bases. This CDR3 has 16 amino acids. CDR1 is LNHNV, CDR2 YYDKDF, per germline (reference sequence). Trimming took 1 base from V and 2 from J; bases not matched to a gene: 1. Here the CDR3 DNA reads TGTGCCACCAGCAGAGTGACTAGCGGGGGGGCCTACGAGCAGTACTTC. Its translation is CATSRVTSGGAYEQYF.

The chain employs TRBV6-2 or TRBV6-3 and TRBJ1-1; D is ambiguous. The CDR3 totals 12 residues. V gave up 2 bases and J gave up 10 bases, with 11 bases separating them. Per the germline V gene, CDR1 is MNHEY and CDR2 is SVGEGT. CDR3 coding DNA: TGTGCCAGCAGTTACGGCCGGCCCGGAGCTTTCTTT. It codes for CASSYGRPGAFF.

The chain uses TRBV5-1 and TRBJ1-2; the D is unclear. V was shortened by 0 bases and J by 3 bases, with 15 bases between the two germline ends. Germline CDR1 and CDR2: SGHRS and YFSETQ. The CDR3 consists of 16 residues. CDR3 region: CASSLDGFVSDYGYTF. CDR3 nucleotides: TGCGCCAGCAGCTTGGATGGTTTCGTGTCCGACTATGGCTACACCTTC.

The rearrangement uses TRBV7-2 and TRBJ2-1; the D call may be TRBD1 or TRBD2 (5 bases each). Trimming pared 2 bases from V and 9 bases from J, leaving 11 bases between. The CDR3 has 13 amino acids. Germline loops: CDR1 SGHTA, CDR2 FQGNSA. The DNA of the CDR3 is TGTGCCAGCAGCTTAAAAACTGGGACTGAGCAGTTCTTC. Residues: CASSLKTGTEQFF.

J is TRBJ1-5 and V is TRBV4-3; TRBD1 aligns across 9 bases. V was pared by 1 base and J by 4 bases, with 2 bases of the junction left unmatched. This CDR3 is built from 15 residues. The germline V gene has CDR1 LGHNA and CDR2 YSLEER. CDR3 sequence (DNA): TGCGCCAGCAGCCAAGGGACAGGGGAAAATCAGCCCCAGCATTTT. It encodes CASSQGTGENQPQHF.

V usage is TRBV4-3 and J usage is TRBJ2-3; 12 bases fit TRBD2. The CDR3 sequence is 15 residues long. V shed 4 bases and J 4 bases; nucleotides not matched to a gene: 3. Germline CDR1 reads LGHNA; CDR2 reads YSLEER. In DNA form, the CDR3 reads TGCGCCAGCAGCCCGCGACTAGCGGGGGCAGATACGCAGTATTTT. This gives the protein CASSPRLAGADTQYF.

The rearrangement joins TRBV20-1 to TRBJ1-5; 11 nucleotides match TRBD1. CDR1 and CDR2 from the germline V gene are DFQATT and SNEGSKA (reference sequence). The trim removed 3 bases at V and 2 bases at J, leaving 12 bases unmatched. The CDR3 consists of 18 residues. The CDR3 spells CSASDSGTGGVGNQPQHF. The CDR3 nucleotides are TGCAGTGCTAGTGACTCCGGGACAGGGGGTGTGGGCAATCAGCCCCAGCATTTT.

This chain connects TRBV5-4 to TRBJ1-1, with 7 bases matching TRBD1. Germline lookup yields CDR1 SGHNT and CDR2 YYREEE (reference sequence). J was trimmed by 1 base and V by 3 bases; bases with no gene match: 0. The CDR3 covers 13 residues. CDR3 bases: TGTGCCAGCAGCTGGGACAGGAACACTGAAGCTTTCTTT. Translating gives CASSWDRNTEAFF.

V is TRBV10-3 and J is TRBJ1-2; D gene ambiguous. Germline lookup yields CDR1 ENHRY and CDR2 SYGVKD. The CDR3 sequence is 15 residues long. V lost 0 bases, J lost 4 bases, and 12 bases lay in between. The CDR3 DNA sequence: TGTGCCATCAGTGAGTCGATTGGCGGACCCTATGGCTACACCTTC. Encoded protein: CAISESIGGPYGYTF.

The CDR3 loop is CASSGQGALNEQFF. The CDR3 nucleotides are TGTGCCAGCAGCGGGCAGGGGGCGCTGAATGAGCAGTTCTTC. The chain carries TRBV27 and TRBJ2-1, with TRBD1 identical over 8 bases. The CDR3 contains 14 residues. Germline V gene data show CDR1 as MNHEY and CDR2 as SMNVEV (reference sequence). J was trimmed by 7 bases and V by 6 bases; bases with no gene match: 8.

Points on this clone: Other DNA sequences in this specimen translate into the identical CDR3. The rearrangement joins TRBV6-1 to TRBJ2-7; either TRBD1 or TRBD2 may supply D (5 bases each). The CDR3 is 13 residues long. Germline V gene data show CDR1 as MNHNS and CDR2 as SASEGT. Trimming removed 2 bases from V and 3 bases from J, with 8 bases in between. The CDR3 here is CASSEFGGYEQYF. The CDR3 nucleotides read TGTGCCAGCAGTGAATTTGGGGGCTACGAGCAGTACTTC.